This T cell receptor beta chain was retrieved from a study of cytomegalovirus exposure and HLA in healthy donors. General study results and limits: Rare TCR sequences predominated, though certain public TCRs were found in many donors. Three of the chains that were CMV-associated were confirmed in vitro to be specific for CMV antigens.

With respect to this clone: Its cognate antigen is unknown.

It was with 60 Vbeta and 13 Jbeta primers that the PCR ran. TCRdb's table, derived via immunoSEQ multiplex PCR, lists solely in-frame clones and lacks some. The table has 120,000 or so clones, roughly 86% seen once. This clonotype was obtained from a man aged 18 to 29 in good health and CMV-seronegative. The specimen was PBMCs.

In nucleotides, the CDR3 is TGTGCCAGCAGCTTAAAGGCTCCGTGGGGGGAACCCTACGAGCAGTACTTC. Its protein product is CASSLKAPWGEPYEQYF. The V gene is TRBV7-9, the J gene TRBJ2-7; maybe TRBD2 (6 bases). CDR3 size: 17 residues. From germline, CDR1 is SEHNR and CDR2 FQNEAQ (reference sequence). V was clipped by 2 bases and J by 2 bases, with 19 bases between them. The variable domain in full, with the rest retrieved from reference TRBV7-9 and TRBJ2-7, is DTGVSQNPRHKITKRGQNVTFRCDPISEHNRLYWYRQTLGQGPEFLTYFQNEAQLEKSRLLSDRFSAERPKGSFSTLEIQRTEQGDSAMYLCASSLKAPWGEPYEQYFGPGTRLTVT.